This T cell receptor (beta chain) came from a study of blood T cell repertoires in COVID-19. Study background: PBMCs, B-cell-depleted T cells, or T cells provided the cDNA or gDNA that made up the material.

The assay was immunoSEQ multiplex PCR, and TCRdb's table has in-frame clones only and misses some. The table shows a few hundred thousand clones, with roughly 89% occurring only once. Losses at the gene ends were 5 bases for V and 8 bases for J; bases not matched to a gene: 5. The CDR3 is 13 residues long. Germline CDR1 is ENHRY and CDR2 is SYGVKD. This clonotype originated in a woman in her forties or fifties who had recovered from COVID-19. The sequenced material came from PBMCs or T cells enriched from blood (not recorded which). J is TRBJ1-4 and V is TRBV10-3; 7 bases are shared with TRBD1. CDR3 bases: TGTGCCATCAGTTTAGGACAGGAGGAAAAACTGTTTTTT. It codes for CAISLGQEEKLFF.